This passage covers 11 T cell receptor beta chains from one sample sequenced in a study of cytomegalovirus exposure and HLA in healthy donors. PCR was performed using 60 Vbeta and 13 Jbeta primers. TCRdb keeps only in-frame clones here, not all; method: immunoSEQ multiplex PCR. Here the sample table reports about 54,000 clones. Specimen: PBMCs. These receptors all stem from a woman between 40 and 50 years old in good health and CMV-seronegative.

The rearrangement joins TRBV19 to TRBJ2-7; maybe TRBD1 (6 bases). This CDR3 comprises 16 residues. Germline V gene data show CDR1 as LNHDA and CDR2 as SQIVND (reference sequence). The V and J ends lost 6 bases and 0 bases respectively, with 18 bases between them. DNA for the CDR3: TGTGCCAGTAGCACCTCGTGGGGACAAGCCTCCTACGAGCAGTACTTC. Amino acids: CASSTSWGQASYEQYF.

The chain has TRBV16 and TRBJ2-7, with 8 nucleotides matching TRBD1. Germline trimming cut 0 bases from V and 6 bases from J; bases unmatched to any gene: 7. This CDR3 contains 15 residues. The germline CDR1 and CDR2 sequences are KGHSY and FQNENV. The DNA of the CDR3 is TGTGCCAGCAGCCAATCGATTGGACAGGGCTCCGAGCAGTACTTC. Protein sequence: CASSQSIGQGSEQYF.

The CDR3 coding sequence is TGTGCCAGCAGTGAAAGTAGACAGGTCGCGGCCTACGAGCAGTACTTC. This gives the protein CASSESRQVAAYEQYF. This chain joins TRBV6-1 and TRBJ2-7, with D maybe TRBD1 (6 bases). Germline-derived CDR1 and CDR2 are MNHNS and SASEGT. The V end was cut by 2 bases, the J end by 2 bases, with 16 bases between. CDR3 length: 16 residues.

The chain recombines TRBV9 with TRBJ2-1, with TRBD2 matching over 8 bases. Germline CDR1 SGDLS, CDR2 YYNGEE. After removal of 3 bases from V and 5 bases from J, the junction contained 4 bases not matched to a gene. The CDR3 extends over 14 amino acids. Here the CDR3 DNA reads TGTGCCAGCAGCGGCGGGAGGCTCAACAATGAGCAGTTCTTC. Its translation is CASSGGRLNNEQFF.

The V call is TRBV18, the J call TRBJ1-2, with 7 bases matching TRBD1. The length of the CDR3 is 15 residues. V lost 3 bases, J lost 7 bases, and 11 bases stayed unmatched. Germline V gives CDR1 KGHSH, CDR2 LQKENI. CDR3 in DNA: TGTGCCAGCTCACCCTCGACAGGGCCCGCGACTGGCTACACCTTC. It specifies CASSPSTGPATGYTF.

The CDR3 nucleotides read TGTGCCAGCAGGTTCAGTGGTTCTAACACTGAAGCTTTCTTT. It specifies CASRFSGSNTEAFF. The rearrangement links TRBV7-9 to TRBJ1-1; unclear D gene. The CDR3 loop spans 14 amino acids. The V gene lost 6 bases and the J gene lost 2 bases, with 13 bases spanning the gap. Germline assignment: CDR1 SEHNR and CDR2 FQNEAQ (reference sequence).

The gene calls are TRBV30 and TRBJ1-1, with 7 bases identical to TRBD1. This CDR3 has 11 amino acids. CDR1 is GTSNPN, CDR2 SVGIG, per germline (reference sequence). V lost 8 bases, J lost 5 bases, and 5 bases stayed unmatched. The CDR3 loop is CARRGPTEAFF. The CDR3 nucleotides read TGTGCCCGAAGGGGGCCAACTGAAGCTTTCTTT.

The CDR3, as DNA: TGCGCCAGCAGCTTGGGGGGCACAGGGCTGAATTCACCCCTCCACTTT. Translated: CASSLGGTGLNSPLHF. The rearrangement uses TRBV5-1 and TRBJ1-6; TRBD1 is a possible D gene (6 bases). Germline CDR1 reads SGHRS; CDR2 reads YFSETQ. V dropped 0 bases and J dropped 7 bases, with 14 bases sitting between them. This CDR3 is built from 16 residues. Full variable domain (remainder filled in from reference TRBV5-1 and TRBJ1-6): KAGVTQTPRYLIKTRGQQVTLSCSPISGHRSVSWYQQTPGQGLQFLFEYFSETQRNKGNFPGRFSGRQFSNSRSEMNVSTLELGDSALYLCASSLGGTGLNSPLHFGNGTRLTVT.

This sequence joins TRBV27 and TRBJ2-6; D gene unclear. The germline V gene has CDR1 MNHEY and CDR2 SMNVEV (reference sequence). With 5 bases removed from V and 2 bases from J, the gap between germline ends came to 13 bases. The CDR3 extends over 16 amino acids. The CDR3 DNA reads TGTGCCAGCAGTCTCTCTGCGAGTACTGGGGCCAACGTCCTGACTTTC. This sequence encodes CASSLSASTGANVLTF.

The chain links TRBV7-2 to TRBJ1-1, with 7 bases identical to TRBD1. V lost 5 bases, J lost 5 bases, and 8 bases stayed unmatched. This CDR3 is 14 amino acids long. Germline CDR1 and CDR2: SGHTA and FQGNSA. CDR3 DNA sequence: TGTGCCAGCAGCCAACGACAGGGCTTGACTGAAGCTTTCTTT. Protein sequence: CASSQRQGLTEAFF. Looking up the rest from reference TRBV7-2 and TRBJ1-1 gives the full variable domain: GAGVSQSPSNKVTEKGKDVELRCDPISGHTALYWYRQSLGQGLEFLIYFQGNSAPDKSGLPSDRFSAERTGGSVSTLTIQRTQQEDSAVYLCASSQRQGLTEAFFGQGTRLTVV.

The chain has TRBV11-1 and TRBJ2-3; D may be TRBD2 (6 bases). With 3 bases removed from V and 2 bases from J, the gap between germline ends came to 9 bases. Germline CDR1 is SGHAT and CDR2 is FQDESV (reference sequence). There are 14 residues in the CDR3. The CDR3 protein is CASSFWGDTDTQYF. The CDR3 DNA reads TGTGCCAGCAGCTTTTGGGGGGACACAGATACGCAGTATTTT.